A single sample is the source of the 9 T cell receptor beta chains below, sequenced in a study of blood T cell repertoires in COVID-19. Profiled with immunoSEQ multiplex PCR; TCRdb holds only in-frame clones, not every one. The table records some 150,000 clones, around 83% of them present only once. The sequenced material came from PBMCs or T cells enriched from blood (not recorded which). The receptors derive from a woman in her 50s who had been exposed to COVID-19.

This clone turned up a few times. The CDR3 sequence: CASSQDRLRHGYTF. The CDR3 nucleotides are TGTGCCAGCAGCCAAGATCGGTTGAGGCATGGCTACACCTTC. The V gene is TRBV14, the J gene TRBJ1-2; D remains unclear. V lost 0 bases and J 6 bases, leaving 11 bases between the germline ends. The CDR3 is made up of 14 amino acids. CDR1 and CDR2 (germline): SGHDN, FVKESK.

DNA for the CDR3: TGTGCCAGCACCCGACAGGGGCTCTACGAGCAGTACTTC. This translates into CASTRQGLYEQYF. The chain carries TRBV6-5 and TRBJ2-7; 8 nucleotides match TRBD1. The length of the CDR3 is 13 residues. Losses at the gene ends were 7 bases for V and 3 bases for J; bases not matched to a gene: 5. Per the germline V gene, CDR1 is MNHEY and CDR2 is SVGAGI.

V usage is TRBV5-1 and J usage is TRBJ2-2, with unresolved D. Trimming stripped 3 bases from V and 0 bases from J, with 9 bases between. In germline, CDR1 is SGHRS, CDR2 YFSETQ. This CDR3 region has 15 residues. CDR3 region: CASSSRNANTGELFF. The CDR3 nucleotides read TGCGCCAGCAGCTCCAGGAATGCGAACACCGGGGAGCTGTTTTTT.

A single count supports this clone. The gene calls are TRBV4-3 and TRBJ2-3; 9 nucleotides agree with TRBD2. V dropped 6 bases and J dropped 3; count of bases not matched to a gene: 7. This CDR3 spans 15 amino acids. Looked up from germline, CDR1 is LGHNA and CDR2 is YSLEER. The CDR3 DNA is TGCGCCAGCAGTCGCGGGGGGGGTGTGACAGATACGCAGTATTTT. Protein: CASSRGGGVTDTQYF.

V usage is TRBV12-3 or TRBV12-4 and J usage is TRBJ1-2; 8 bases map to TRBD1. The CDR3 sequence is 12 residues long. Unmatched junction bases numbered 2, after V lost 3 bases and J lost 8 bases. CDR3 sequence: CASSLTGVGYTF. The CDR3 DNA reads TGTGCCAGCAGTTTGACAGGGGTCGGCTACACCTTC.

J is TRBJ2-5 and V is TRBV4-2, with TRBD2 matching 8 bases. CDR1 and CDR2 (germline): LGHNA, YNFKEQ. The CDR3 spans 16 residues. The ends lost 1 base at V and 5 bases at J; junction bases unmatched: 9. The CDR3 DNA reads as TGTGCCAGCAGCCAAGGGTCGGGACTAGGGGTGGAGACCCAGTACTTC. Its protein product is CASSQGSGLGVETQYF.

The chain joins TRBV10-2 to TRBJ2-3; TRBD2 matches at 10 bases. Looked up from germline, CDR1 is WSHSY and CDR2 is SAAADI. The length of the CDR3 is 14 residues. Unmatched junction bases numbered 4, after V lost 8 bases and J lost 2 bases. The chain's CDR3 is CASLSGRATDTQYF. Here the CDR3 DNA reads TGCGCCAGCTTAAGCGGGAGGGCCACAGATACGCAGTATTTT.

V and J are TRBV19 and TRBJ2-6; tentatively, D is TRBD1 (6 bases). Germline CDR1 LNHDA, CDR2 SQIVND (reference sequence). V was shortened by 9 bases and J by 1 base, with 16 bases between the two germline ends. The CDR3 extends over 16 amino acids. The chain's CDR3 is CASDDRLTSGANVLTF. DNA of the CDR3: TGTGCCAGCGACGACAGGCTAACTTCTGGGGCCAACGTCCTGACTTTC.

In nucleotides, the CDR3 is TGTGCCAGCAGCAGGACCCCGGACAGCTCCTATAATTCACCCCTCCACTTT. Protein: CASSRTPDSSYNSPLHF. The chain links TRBV21-1 to TRBJ1-6; the tabulated D call, TRBD1, remains unverified against the DNA. TRBV21-1 represents a pseudogene. The CDR3 sequence is 17 residues long.